Listed here are 29 T cell receptor beta chains from one sample, sequenced in a study of technical replicates of blood from four donors. Generated by immunoSEQ multiplex PCR, the TCRdb table keeps only in-frame clones and is missing some. The data hold about 75,000 clones, with around 97% observed a single time. The sample comprised T cells isolated from PBMCs. The receptors were gathered from a human donor in good health.

This clone showed up just once. The chain employs TRBV28 and TRBJ2-7; D gene uncertain. This CDR3 region has 12 residues. V dropped 7 bases and J dropped 4 bases, with 11 bases sitting between them. CDR1 is MDHEN and CDR2 is SYDVKM in the germline V gene. CDR3 protein: CASTQTGYEQYF. The CDR3 bases are TGTGCCAGCACCCAGACCGGGTACGAGCAGTACTTC.

The chain combines TRBV27 with TRBJ2-1; 10 positions match TRBD2. The V gene end was trimmed by 6 bases and the J gene end by 0 bases; junction bases not matched to a gene: 8. CDR1 MNHEY and CDR2 SMNVEV come from the germline V gene (reference sequence). The CDR3 is 17 residues long. CDR3: CASRGTSEPSSYNEQFF. As DNA, the CDR3 is TGTGCCAGCAGGGGGACTAGCGAACCTAGCTCCTACAATGAGCAGTTCTTC.

V and J are TRBV4-2 and TRBJ2-4; 7 bases agree with TRBD1. Trimming at V came to 4 bases and at J to 3 bases, leaving 9 bases not matched to a gene. CDR1 is LGHNA and CDR2 is YNFKEQ in the germline V gene. CDR3 length: 16 amino acids. The CDR3, as DNA: TGTGCCAGCAGCCCCGAACAGGGGCTTAGCAAAAACATTCAGTACTTC. This translates into CASSPEQGLSKNIQYF.

This clone was seen a single time. This chain connects TRBV7-8 to TRBJ2-3, with TRBD2 matching over 7 bases. Losses at the gene ends were 5 bases for V and 1 base for J; bases not matched to a gene: 6. The CDR3 spans 15 residues. CDR1 and CDR2 (germline): SGHVS, FQNEAQ. CDR3 loop: CASSRSGTRTDTQYF. The DNA for the CDR3 is TGTGCCAGCAGCCGGAGCGGGACGCGCACAGATACGCAGTATTTT.

The rearrangement uses TRBV5-4 and TRBJ2-1, with 8 bases aligning to TRBD1. This CDR3 is built from 13 residues. Trimming removed 10 bases from V and 4 bases from J; junction bases left unmatched: 7. CDR1 SGHNT and CDR2 YYREEE come from the germline V gene (reference sequence). CDR3 in amino acids: CAGRDRNYNEQFF. The CDR3 DNA sequence: TGTGCCGGCCGGGACAGGAATTACAATGAGCAGTTCTTC.

The V and J genes are TRBV6-5 and TRBJ1-5; weak D call: TRBD1 (6 bases). Germline V lookup: CDR1 MNHEY, CDR2 SVGAGI. CDR3 size: 15 residues. Trimming stripped 4 bases from V and 3 bases from J, with 13 bases between. The chain's CDR3 is CASSLKGQINQPQHF. The CDR3 bases are TGTGCCAGCAGTTTAAAGGGACAAATCAATCAGCCCCAGCATTTT.

This sequence joins TRBV5-1 and TRBJ1-1; TRBD1 matches at 9 bases. V trimming: 2 bases; J trimming: 0 bases; junction bases outside the gene matches: 8. The CDR3 spans 17 residues. Per germline, CDR1 SGHRS and CDR2 YFSETQ. DNA of the CDR3: TGCGCCAGCAGCTTTCACGGGACAGGGCCTATGAACACTGAAGCTTTCTTT. It encodes CASSFHGTGPMNTEAFF.

The rearrangement links TRBV2 to TRBJ1-2, with 7 bases matching TRBD1. V gave up 6 bases and J gave up 5 bases; unmatched junction bases: 9. CDR1 and CDR2 (germline): SNHLY, FYNNEI. The CDR3 consists of 14 residues. The CDR3 sequence is CASRPGTDFYGYTF. The DNA for the CDR3 is TGTGCCAGCAGGCCCGGGACAGATTTTTATGGCTACACCTTC. The whole variable domain, filled in from reference TRBV2 and TRBJ1-2, reads EPEVTQTPSHQVTQMGQEVILRCVPISNHLYFYWYRQILGQKVEFLVSFYNNEISEKSEIFDDQFSVERPDGSNFTLKIRSTKLEDSAMYFCASRPGTDFYGYTFGSGTRLTVV.

The chain carries TRBV19 and TRBJ2-5; D perhaps matches TRBD2 (6 bases). This CDR3 spans 15 amino acids. V was trimmed by 6 bases and J by 7 bases, leaving 21 bases between them. Germline V lookup: CDR1 LNHDA, CDR2 SQIVND (reference sequence). CDR3: CASSFGTGKLATQYF. As DNA, the CDR3 is TGTGCCAGTAGCTTCGGGACTGGAAAGCTAGCGACCCAGTACTTC.

The chain has TRBV7-9 and TRBJ2-3; tentatively, D is TRBD2 (6 bases). With 2 bases removed from V and 2 bases from J, the gap between germline ends came to 11 bases. CDR3 length: 15 amino acids. Germline lookup yields CDR1 SEHNR and CDR2 FQNEAQ (reference sequence). CDR3 nucleotides: TGTGCCAGCAGCTTACTGGGGACTTACACAGATACGCAGTATTTT. This encodes CASSLLGTYTDTQYF.

The chain recombines TRBV19 with TRBJ1-1; 8 bases are a match to TRBD1. The CDR3 consists of 13 residues. V gave up 6 bases and J gave up 5 bases; unmatched junction bases: 5. Germline CDR1 reads LNHDA; CDR2 reads SQIVND (reference sequence). For the CDR3, the DNA is TGTGCCAGTAGACGTCAGGGGGCTACTGAAGCTTTCTTT. Translation: CASRRQGATEAFF.

This chain connects TRBV5-8 to TRBJ2-1, with a tentative D call TRBD1 (5 bases). Looked up from germline, CDR1 is SGHTS and CDR2 is YDEGEE. The V gene lost 2 bases and the J gene lost 7 bases, with 10 bases spanning the gap. The CDR3 loop spans 13 amino acids. The DNA for the CDR3 is TGTGCCAGCAGCTTAGGGCCAGGGAATGAGCAGTTCTTC. This translates into CASSLGPGNEQFF.

V is TRBV7-6 and J is TRBJ2-3; TRBD2 aligns across 8 bases. Germline V gene sequence: CDR1 SGHVS, CDR2 FNYEAQ. V shed 1 base and J 6 bases; nucleotides not matched to a gene: 6. This CDR3 has 15 residues. As DNA, the CDR3 is TGTGCCAGCAGCTTAGAGGGCCAGCGGGGGGATACGCAGTATTTT. As protein: CASSLEGQRGDTQYF.

CDR3 sequence (DNA): TGTGCTAGTGCCCAATACTCTGAAGCTTTCTTT. Its protein product is CASAQYSEAFF. V and J are TRBV12-5 and TRBJ1-1; D remains unclear. This CDR3 contains 11 residues. V gave up 7 bases and J gave up 6 bases, with 9 bases separating them. Germline V gene data show CDR1 as LGHNT and CDR2 as FRNRAP.

The genes are TRBV7-3 and TRBJ2-7; 7 bases map to TRBD1. Germline V gene data show CDR1 as SGHTA and CDR2 as FQGTGA. V was clipped by 5 bases and J by 1 base; unmatched bases: 8. This CDR3 is 15 amino acids long. The CDR3 DNA sequence: TGTGCCAGCAGCGATGGGCCGGGACAGTCCTACGAGCAGTACTTC. It specifies CASSDGPGQSYEQYF.

The chain recombines TRBV19 with TRBJ1-2, with 7 bases that match TRBD1. The CDR3 loop spans 12 amino acids. V shed 5 bases, J shed 6 bases, and the junction held 3 bases outside the gene matches. Germline loops: CDR1 LNHDA, CDR2 SQIVND (reference sequence). The CDR3 coding sequence is TGTGCCAGTAGTTTCAGGGGGGATGGCTACACCTTC. It translates to CASSFRGDGYTF.

The chain combines TRBV28 with TRBJ2-7; maybe TRBD1 (5 bases). Trimming shortened V by 3 bases and J by 3 bases, and 15 bases separated the two germline ends. Looked up from germline, CDR1 is MDHEN and CDR2 is SYDVKM. The CDR3 spans 15 residues. Here the CDR3 reads CASSFLQGPYYEQYF. CDR3 DNA: TGTGCCAGCAGTTTCCTCCAGGGCCCCTACTACGAGCAGTACTTC.

The chain employs TRBV2 and TRBJ1-4; 8 positions match TRBD1. Germline assignment: CDR1 SNHLY and CDR2 FYNNEI. V lost 6 bases to trimming and J lost 8 bases; unmatched junction nucleotides: 8. This CDR3 has 14 amino acids. The CDR3 here is CASSRTGSEEKLFF. The CDR3, as DNA: TGTGCCAGCAGCCGGACAGGGTCGGAAGAAAAACTGTTTTTT.

V is TRBV6-5 and J is TRBJ2-5; maybe TRBD2 (5 bases). The CDR3 runs to 14 residues. Germline CDR1 reads MNHEY; CDR2 reads SVGAGI. V lost 4 bases and J lost 2, with 11 bases in between. CDR3 nucleotides: TGTGCCAGCAGTTCCTCATGGACTCAAGAGACCCAGTACTTC. This codes for CASSSSWTQETQYF.

A single count supports this clone. The genes are TRBV28 and TRBJ2-7; 7 bases are a match to TRBD1. Germline loops: CDR1 MDHEN, CDR2 SYDVKM. The CDR3 covers 14 residues. The J segment lost 5 bases and the V segment lost 2 bases, leaving 6 bases of the junction unmatched. The chain's CDR3 is CASSLDRVIDEQYF. The CDR3 region has the DNA TGTGCCAGCAGTTTAGACAGGGTGATCGACGAGCAGTACTTC.

The genes are TRBV5-4 and TRBJ2-2, with D possibly being TRBD1 (5 bases). Per the germline V gene, CDR1 is SGHNT and CDR2 is YYREEE (reference sequence). V was shortened by 4 bases and J by 7 bases, with 11 bases between the two germline ends. The CDR3 runs to 13 residues. CDR3 DNA: TGTGCCAGCAGCCTAGGGGTGGTCGGGGAGCTGTTTTTT. Protein: CASSLGVVGELFF.

The chain carries TRBV15 and TRBJ1-2, with unresolved D. Germline V CDR1 and CDR2: LNHNV, YYDKDF (reference sequence). This CDR3 has 13 amino acids. Trimming removed 2 bases from V and 7 bases from J, with 11 bases in between. CDR3 nucleotides: TGTGCCACCAGCAGATCAGAGGTTGGTGGCTACACCTTC. Protein: CATSRSEVGGYTF.

The V and J genes are TRBV6-1 and TRBJ1-1, with D uncertain. The germline V gene has CDR1 MNHNS and CDR2 SASEGT. This CDR3 comprises 13 residues. V was clipped by 2 bases and J by 1 base, with 5 bases between them. The CDR3 spells CASSEYRNTEAFF. CDR3 bases: TGTGCCAGCAGTGAATACAGGAACACTGAAGCTTTCTTT.

The chain has TRBV9 and TRBJ2-2, with 8 bases identical to TRBD2. The J segment lost 3 bases and the V segment lost 4 bases, leaving 14 bases of the junction unmatched. Germline V gene sequence: CDR1 SGDLS, CDR2 YYNGEE. The length of the CDR3 is 18 residues. The CDR3 bases are TGTGCCAGCAGCTCACTTGCGGGGGGCTCCCCCGACACCGGGGAGCTGTTTTTT. Translated: CASSSLAGGSPDTGELFF.

This clone came up once. Germline is not matched at one junction end, which may reflect a read error. The chain has TRBV15 and TRBJ1-4; 7 bases match TRBD1. CDR3 length: 13 amino acids. Germline V lookup: CDR1 LNHNV, CDR2 YYDKDF (reference sequence). CDR3 in DNA: TGTGCCACCGGTAAGGGGGCTAAGGAAAAACTGTTTTTT. Encoded protein: CATGKGAKEKLFF. The whole variable domain, remainder taken from reference TRBV15 and TRBJ1-4, is DAMVIQNPRYQVTQFGKPVTLSCSQTLNHNVMYWYQQKSSQAPKLLFHYYDKDFNNEADTPDNFQSRRPNTSFCFLDIRSPGLGDTAMYLCATGKGAKEKLFFGSGTQLSVL.

The gene calls are TRBV15 and TRBJ1-5, with D maybe TRBD1 (6 bases). Trimming took off 0 bases at V and 4 bases at J, with 13 bases between the two ends. Germline lookup yields CDR1 LNHNV and CDR2 YYDKDF (reference sequence). This CDR3 is built from 16 residues. The CDR3 DNA sequence: TGTGCCACCAGCAGAGATTTTGGGGGGGCAAATCAGCCCCAGCATTTT. Its translation is CATSRDFGGANQPQHF.

CDR3 sequence reads: CAVGTARRGFNSGNTIYF. The CDR3 DNA follows: TGTGCCGTCGGGACTGCTCGTCGTGGATTTAACTCTGGAAACACCATATATTTT. The chain is built from TRBV2 and TRBJ1-3, with D tentatively TRBD1 (5 bases). Trimming pared 11 bases from V and 0 bases from J, leaving 26 bases between. The germline V gene encodes CDR1 SNHLY and CDR2 FYNNEI. The CDR3 is made up of 18 amino acids. Supplemented by reference TRBV2 and TRBJ1-3, the full variable domain reads EPEVTQTPSHQVTQMGQEVILRCVPISNHLYFYWYRQILGQKVEFLVSFYNNEISEKSEIFDDQFSVERPDGSNFTLKIRSTKLEDSAMYFCAVGTARRGFNSGNTIYFGEGSWLTVV.

The chain recombines TRBV7-6 with TRBJ2-1; possibly TRBD2 for D (5 bases). The CDR3 length is 16 residues. The V end lost 1 base, the J end lost 0 bases, and 10 bases lay between the germline ends. The germline CDR1 and CDR2 sequences are SGHVS and FNYEAQ. The CDR3 nucleotides read TGTGCCAGCAGCTTAGTAACCGGGGACTCCTACAATGAGCAGTTCTTC. Translation gives CASSLVTGDSYNEQFF.

V and J are TRBV30 and TRBJ2-7, with 10 nucleotides matching TRBD1. V was pared by 4 bases and J by 5 bases, with 8 bases of the junction left unmatched. Germline CDR1 is GTSNPN and CDR2 is SVGIG (reference sequence). The CDR3 is 14 amino acids. CDR3 protein: CAWTGGTGVHEQYF. As DNA, the CDR3 is TGTGCCTGGACGGGGGGGACAGGGGTCCACGAGCAGTACTTC.